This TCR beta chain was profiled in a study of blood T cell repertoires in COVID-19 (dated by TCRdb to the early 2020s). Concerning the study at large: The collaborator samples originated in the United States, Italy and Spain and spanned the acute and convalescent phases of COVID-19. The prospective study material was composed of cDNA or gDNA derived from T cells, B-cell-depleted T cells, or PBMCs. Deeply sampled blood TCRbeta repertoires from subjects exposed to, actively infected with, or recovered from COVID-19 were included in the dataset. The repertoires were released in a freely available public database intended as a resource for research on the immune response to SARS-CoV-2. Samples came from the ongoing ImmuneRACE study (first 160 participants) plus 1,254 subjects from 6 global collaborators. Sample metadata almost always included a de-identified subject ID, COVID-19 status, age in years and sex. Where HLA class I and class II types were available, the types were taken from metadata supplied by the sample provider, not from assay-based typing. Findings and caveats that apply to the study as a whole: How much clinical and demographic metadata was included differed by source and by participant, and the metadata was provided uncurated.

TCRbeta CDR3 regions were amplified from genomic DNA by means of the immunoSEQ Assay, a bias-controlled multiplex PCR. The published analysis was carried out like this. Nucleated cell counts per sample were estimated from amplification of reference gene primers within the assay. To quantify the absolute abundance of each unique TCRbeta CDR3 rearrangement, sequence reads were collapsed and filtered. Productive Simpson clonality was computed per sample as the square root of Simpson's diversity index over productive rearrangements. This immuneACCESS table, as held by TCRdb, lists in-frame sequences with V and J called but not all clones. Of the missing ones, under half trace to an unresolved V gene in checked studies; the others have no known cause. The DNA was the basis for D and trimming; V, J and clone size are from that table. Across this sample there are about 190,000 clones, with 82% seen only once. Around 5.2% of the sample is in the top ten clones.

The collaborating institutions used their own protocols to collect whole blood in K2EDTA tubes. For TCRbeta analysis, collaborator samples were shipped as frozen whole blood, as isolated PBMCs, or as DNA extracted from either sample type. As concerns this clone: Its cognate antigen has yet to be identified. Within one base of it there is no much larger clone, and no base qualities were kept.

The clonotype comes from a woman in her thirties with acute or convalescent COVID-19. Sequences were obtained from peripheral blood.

At the DNA level, the sequence is TGTGCCAGCAGCAAAGGCGGCGAGCAGTACTTC. This is translated as CASSKGGEQYF. This sequence uses TRBV3-1 (or the pseudogene TRBV3-2) and TRBJ2-7, with the D segment identity uncertain. V lost 5 bases and J lost 6 bases; the stretch between them is 8 bases long. The germline V gene (reference sequence) gives CDR1 as LGHDT and CDR2 as YNNKEL. CDR3 length: 11 amino acids, cysteine to phenylalanine. Only the CDR3 region is kept as DNA, spanning 33 bases read in frame from base 1.